The 3 T cell receptor beta chains given below trace back to one sample, sequenced in a study of cytomegalovirus exposure and HLA in healthy donors. The study ran its PCR with 60 Vbeta and 13 Jbeta primers. Some clones are missing from TCRdb's copy, which holds only in-frame ones; the method was immunoSEQ multiplex PCR. The repertoire holds 140,000 to 150,000 clones, with nearly 10% as singletons. Sequenced: PBMCs. These receptors were obtained from a middle-aged man in good health and CMV-seronegative.

This clone was found a few times. CDR3 sequence: CATSSTGKGKLFF. CDR3 DNA: TGTGCCACCAGCTCTACAGGGAAGGGAAAACTGTTTTTT. V and J are TRBV15 and TRBJ1-4; TRBD1 might be the D (6 bases). The CDR3 is made up of 13 amino acids. Germline V gene lookup returns CDR1 LNHNV and CDR2 YYDKDF (reference sequence). The V end was cut by 5 bases, the J end by 10 bases, with 14 bases between.

This clone was picked up a small number of times. V gene TRBV7-9 combines with J gene TRBJ2-1; the D gene is possibly TRBD2 (7 bases). Germline values: CDR1 SEHNR, CDR2 FQNEAQ (reference sequence). There are 16 residues in the CDR3. Trimming cost V 7 bases and J 7 bases, with 23 bases left between them. The CDR3 DNA sequence: TGTGCCAGCACGTTATGGGGGCTAGCGGATACGAATGAGCAGTTCTTC. Protein sequence: CASTLWGLADTNEQFF.

In this sample, this clone turned up a few times. CDR3: CASSHSGELFF. CDR3 in DNA: TGCGCCAGCAGCCATTCCGGGGAGCTGTTTTTT. The J gene is TRBJ2-2, the V gene TRBV5-1; D is ambiguous. This CDR3 comprises 11 residues. Germline V gene data show CDR1 as SGHRS and CDR2 as YFSETQ. Trimming removed 4 bases at V and 6 bases at J, with 4 bases between.